This is a list of T cell receptor beta chains from one sample in a study of graft-versus-host responses after intestinal transplantation. Their specific antigens are unknown. Sequencing used immunoSEQ multiplex PCR; TCRdb keeps in-frame clones, though not all of them. The profile shows about 110,000 clones, roughly 93% of them singletons. Sequencing used unstimulated CD8+ T cells sorted from spleen or lymph node cells, obtained before intestinal transplant. The receptors stem from a human donor who received an intestinal transplant. The CDR3 runs from the conserved cysteine through the conserved F or W. Fields, in order: J gene, V gene, D gene, clone size, CDR3 DNA, CDR3 protein. The D gene is left open where the match is weak. Clone size is given for some rows only: seen once, a few or many times, or a class if the clone is expanded.

TRBJ1-3 | TRBV28 | - | - | TGTGCCAGCAGTTACGGAGTAAACACCATATATTTT | CASSYGVNTIYF
TRBJ1-1 | TRBV2 | - | - | TGTGCCAGCAGTGAAGTATGGGGCACTGAAGCTTTCTTT | CASSEVWGTEAFF
TRBJ2-3 | TRBV7-9 | TRBD2 | - | TGTGCCAGCAGCTTAGCTGGTCTCGGGGAAGCGGGACCGACAGATACGCAGTATTTT | CASSLAGLGEAGPTDTQYF
TRBJ2-4 | TRBV9 | TRBD1 | - | TGTGCCAGCAGCGTAGAAGGGGCAGGGGGAGACATTCAGTACTTC | CASSVEGAGGDIQYF
TRBJ1-5 | TRBV14 | TRBD1 | - | TGTGCCAGCAGCCAAGCCGGGACAGGGAATCAGCCCCAGCATTTT | CASSQAGTGNQPQHF
TRBJ2-3 | TRBV13 | - | once | TGTGCCAGCAGCCTTGCTGGGACATTTAAAACAGATACGCAGTATTTT | CASSLAGTFKTDTQYF
TRBJ2-5 | TRBV6-1 | - | - | TGTGCCAGCAGTGAAGCGGTCGCATCTCAAGAGACCCAGTACTTC | CASSEAVASQETQYF
TRBJ1-1 | TRBV19 | - | - | TGTGCCAGTAGTCCAGGCCTCGCGGCTGAAGCTTTCTTT | CASSPGLAAEAFF
TRBJ1-1 | TRBV6-5 | TRBD1 | - | TGTGCCAGCAGTTCGTCCGGGACAGAGAACACTGAAGCTTTCTTT | CASSSSGTENTEAFF
TRBJ2-2 | TRBV27 | TRBD2 | once | TGTGCCAGCAGTTTGGCTAGCGGGAGGGCGAACACCGGGGAGCTGTTTTTT | CASSLASGRANTGELFF
TRBJ2-1 | TRBV6-5 | - | - | TGTGCCAGCAGTTACCTTAACAATGAGCAGTTCTTC | CASSYLNNEQFF
TRBJ2-5 | TRBV28 | - | - | TGTGCCAGCAGCCCCGGGTCTCAAGAGACCCAGTACTTC | CASSPGSQETQYF
TRBJ2-3 | TRBV4-2 | TRBD2 | - | TGTGCCAGCAGCCCTAGAGAGGGCGGGAGAGGGACAGATACGCAGTATTTT | CASSPREGGRGTDTQYF
TRBJ2-7 | TRBV9 | - | - | TGTGCCAGCAGCCCCCGCTCCAGGATAGACTACGAGCAGTACTTC | CASSPRSRIDYEQYF
TRBJ2-3 | TRBV6-5 | - | - | TGTGCCAGCAGTTACTCTCTGGCTAGGGATACGCAGTATTTT | CASSYSLARDTQYF
TRBJ1-2 | TRBV29-1 | - | - | TGCAGCGCTGGCCCAAAAGGAGACTATGGCTACACCTTC | CSAGPKGDYGYTF
TRBJ1-2 | TRBV4-1 | - | few | TGCGCCAGCAGCGCTCGCCGCGCGAACTATGGCTACACCTTC | CASSARRANYGYTF
TRBJ2-7 | TRBV6-1 | - | - | TGTGCCAGCAGTGAATTAGCCTACGAGCAGTACTTC | CASSELAYEQYF
TRBJ2-7 | TRBV4-1 | - | - | TGCGCCAGCAGCGAAGAGGGTACGGGTCTGCGTTTCGAGCAGTACTTC | CASSEEGTGLRFEQYF
TRBJ2-1 | TRBV27 | - | - | TGTGCCAGCAGGCCAATACTAGACCGTACGGGGGAGCAGTTCTTC | CASRPILDRTGEQFF
TRBJ2-2 | TRBV7-7 | TRBD2 | - | TGTGCTAGCAGCTTATACGGCGGGAGCCCCGGGGAGCTGTTTTTT | CASSLYGGSPGELFF
TRBJ2-7 | TRBV9 | TRBD1 | - | TGTGCCAGCAGCCGATGGGGGGGGACAGGGTCCTACGAGCAGTACTTC | CASSRWGGTGSYEQYF
TRBJ2-2 | TRBV7-8 | - | - | TGTGCCAGCAGCCCGAGCGAAGGGTACACCGGGGAGCTGTTTTTT | CASSPSEGYTGELFF
TRBJ2-2 | TRBV7-9 | - | - | TGTGCCAGCAGCTCCACCCTCTTTGGCGACACCGGGGAGCTGTTTTTT | CASSSTLFGDTGELFF
TRBJ2-1 | TRBV4-1 | - | - | TGCGCCAGCAGCCAAGTACCGACCGATTACAATGAGCAGTTCTTC | CASSQVPTDYNEQFF
TRBJ1-4 | TRBV29-1 | - | - | TGCAGCGTTGAAGGGGGAACTAATGAAAAACTGTTTTTT | CSVEGGTNEKLFF
TRBJ2-2 | TRBV5-1 | - | - | TGCGCCAGCAGCTTGGCGGCAGGGCGGGGCACCGGGGAGCTGTTTTTT | CASSLAAGRGTGELFF
TRBJ2-3 | TRBV5-4 | TRBD2 | - | TGTGCCAGCAGCGCACTAGCGGAACCAGATACGCAGTATTTT | CASSALAEPDTQYF
TRBJ2-7 | TRBV2 | - | - | TGTGCCAGCTCTCCGGTGGCTACGTACGAGCAGTACTTC | CASSPVATYEQYF
TRBJ2-7 | TRBV10-2 | - | - | TGCGCCAGCAGTGAGTACAGGAGCTACGAGCAGTACTTC | CASSEYRSYEQYF
TRBJ1-2 | TRBV30 | TRBD1 | once | TGTGCCTGGAGTATACCAGGGGGCGCGAACTATGGCTACACCTTC | CAWSIPGGANYGYTF
TRBJ2-5 | TRBV10-1 | TRBD2 | - | TGCGCCAGCTTCCTGCGGGAGCCCCCAGGTCTTGAGACCCAGTACTTC | CASFLREPPGLETQYF
TRBJ2-7 | TRBV11-2 | TRBD1 | once | TGTGCCAGCAGCTTAGGGACAGGGATCCACGAGCAGTACTTC | CASSLGTGIHEQYF
TRBJ1-2 | TRBV7-9 | TRBD1 | - | TGTGCCAGCAGCTTAGCCCCCGGGACAGAACCTAACTATGGCTACACCTTC | CASSLAPGTEPNYGYTF
TRBJ2-5 | TRBV18 | - | - | TGTGCCAGCTCACCACAGGGAGGCGGGACCCAAGAGACCCAGTACTTC | CASSPQGGGTQETQYF
TRBJ2-7 | TRBV5-4 | TRBD2 | - | TGTGCCAGCAGCTCAGGGACTAGCGCCTACGAGCAGTACTTC | CASSSGTSAYEQYF
TRBJ2-7 | TRBV27 | TRBD2 | - | TGTGCCAGCAGTTTTGGGGACTACTACGAGCAGTACTTC | CASSFGDYYEQYF
TRBJ2-1 | TRBV7-9 | - | few | TGTGCCAGCATCTCCCGAGGGGGGTACAATGAGCAGTTCTTC | CASISRGGYNEQFF
TRBJ2-5 | TRBV7-3 | TRBD2 | - | TGTGCCAGCAGCTTTGGCCCTCCGGGACTAGCGGAATTAGAGACCCAGTACTTC | CASSFGPPGLAELETQYF
TRBJ2-7 | TRBV7-6 | - | - | TGTGCCAGCAGCTTAGGGGGGGACTCCGAGCAGTACTTC | CASSLGGDSEQYF
TRBJ1-1 | TRBV6-5 | - | once | TGTGCCAGCAGAGCGGGACATGAAGCTTTCTTT | CASRAGHEAFF
TRBJ2-1 | TRBV5-1 | - | - | TGCGCCAGCAGCCCCCGCAGGGGGGGAAGGGACAATGAGCAGTTCTTC | CASSPRRGGRDNEQFF
TRBJ1-1 | TRBV29-1 | - | - | TGCAGCGCTGGGGCAGGGTATGACACTGAAGCTTTCTTT | CSAGAGYDTEAFF
TRBJ1-4 | TRBV5-6 | - | - | TGTGCCAGCAGAGGTGGGGCCACCGGGAATGAAAAACTGTTTTTT | CASRGGATGNEKLFF